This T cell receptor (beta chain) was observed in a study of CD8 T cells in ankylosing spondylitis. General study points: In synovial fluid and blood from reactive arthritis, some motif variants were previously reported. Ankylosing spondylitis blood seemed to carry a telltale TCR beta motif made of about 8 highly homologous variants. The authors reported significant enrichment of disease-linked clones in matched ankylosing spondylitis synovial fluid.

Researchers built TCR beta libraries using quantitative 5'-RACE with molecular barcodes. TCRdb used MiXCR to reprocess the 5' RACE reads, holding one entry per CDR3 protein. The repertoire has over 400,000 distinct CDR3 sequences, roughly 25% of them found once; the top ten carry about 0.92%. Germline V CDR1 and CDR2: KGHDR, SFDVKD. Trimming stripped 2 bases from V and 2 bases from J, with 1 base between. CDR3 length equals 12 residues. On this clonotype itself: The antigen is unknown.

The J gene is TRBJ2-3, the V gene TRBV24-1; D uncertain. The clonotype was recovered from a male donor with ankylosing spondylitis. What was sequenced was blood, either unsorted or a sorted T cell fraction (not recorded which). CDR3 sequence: CATSDYTDTQYF. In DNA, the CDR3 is TGTGCCACCAGTGATTACACAGATACGCAGTATTTT.